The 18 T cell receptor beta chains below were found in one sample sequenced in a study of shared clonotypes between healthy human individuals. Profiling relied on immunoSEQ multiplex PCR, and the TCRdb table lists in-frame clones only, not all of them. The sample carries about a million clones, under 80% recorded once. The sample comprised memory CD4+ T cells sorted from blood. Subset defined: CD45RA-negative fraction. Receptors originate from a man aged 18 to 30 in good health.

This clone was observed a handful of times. The CDR3 region has the DNA TGTGCCAGCAGCCAAGTAGCGTCGGCCCAGTACTTC. The encoded protein is CASSQVASAQYF. This chain joins TRBV14 and TRBJ2-5, with D perhaps TRBD2 (5 bases). Trimming removed 1 base from V and 9 bases from J, with 9 bases in between. This CDR3 region has 12 residues. Germline V gene data show CDR1 as SGHDN and CDR2 as FVKESK.

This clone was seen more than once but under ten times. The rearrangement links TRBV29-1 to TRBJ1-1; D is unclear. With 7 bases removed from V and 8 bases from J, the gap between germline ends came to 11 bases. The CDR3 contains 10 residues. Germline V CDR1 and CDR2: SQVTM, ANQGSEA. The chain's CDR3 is CSADYVEAFF. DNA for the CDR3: TGCAGCGCCGATTACGTAGAAGCTTTCTTT.

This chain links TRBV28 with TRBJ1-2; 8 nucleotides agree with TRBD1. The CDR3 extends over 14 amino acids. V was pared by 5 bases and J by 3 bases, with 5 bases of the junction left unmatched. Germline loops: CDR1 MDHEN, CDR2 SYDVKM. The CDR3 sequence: CASSTTGGDYGYTF. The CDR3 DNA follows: TGTGCCAGCAGTACCACAGGGGGGGACTATGGCTACACCTTC.

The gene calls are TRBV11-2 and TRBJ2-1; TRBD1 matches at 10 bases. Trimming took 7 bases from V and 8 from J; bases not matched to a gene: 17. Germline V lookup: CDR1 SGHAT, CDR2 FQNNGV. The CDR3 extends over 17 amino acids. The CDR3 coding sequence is TGTGCCAGCACAGACCTTGGACAGGGGGGTTTCGGGTATGAGCAGTTCTTC. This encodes CASTDLGQGGFGYEQFF.

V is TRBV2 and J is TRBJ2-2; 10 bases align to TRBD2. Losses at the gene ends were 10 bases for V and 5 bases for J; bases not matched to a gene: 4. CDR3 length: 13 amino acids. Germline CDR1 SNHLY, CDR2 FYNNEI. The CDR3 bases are TGTGCCACGGGACTAGCGTATACCGGGGAGCTGTTTTTT. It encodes CATGLAYTGELFF.

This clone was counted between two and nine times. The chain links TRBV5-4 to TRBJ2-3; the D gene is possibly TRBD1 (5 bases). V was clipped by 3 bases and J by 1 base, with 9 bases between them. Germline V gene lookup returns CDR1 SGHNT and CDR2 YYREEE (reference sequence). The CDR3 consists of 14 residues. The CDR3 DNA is TGTGCCAGCAGCTATCAACAGGGCACAGATACGCAGTATTTT. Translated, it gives CASSYQQGTDTQYF.

The CDR3 coding sequence is TGTGCCAGCAGCCGTAGCGGGAGATTAAGCACAGATACGCAGTATTTT. Residues: CASSRSGRLSTDTQYF. The chain uses TRBV13 and TRBJ2-3, with TRBD2 identical over 9 bases. The CDR3 contains 16 residues. Unmatched junction bases numbered 6, after V lost 5 bases and J lost 0 bases. Germline V gives CDR1 PRHDT, CDR2 FYEKMQ (reference sequence).

CDR3 protein: CASSVMGRIQETQYF. CDR3 bases: TGTGCCAGCAGCGTAATGGGACGGATACAAGAGACCCAGTACTTC. This sequence joins TRBV9 and TRBJ2-5, with D possibly being TRBD1 or TRBD2 (5 bases each). Germline CDR1 is SGDLS and CDR2 is YYNGEE. The CDR3 sequence is 15 residues long. Between the trimmed V and J ends, which lost 1 base and 2 bases, there was a span of 12 bases.

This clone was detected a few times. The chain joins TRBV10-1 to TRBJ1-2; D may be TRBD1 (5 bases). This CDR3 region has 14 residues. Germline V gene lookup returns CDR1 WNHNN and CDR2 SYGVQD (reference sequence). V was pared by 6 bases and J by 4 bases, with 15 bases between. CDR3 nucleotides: TGCGCCAGCAGCCCATCGGACACCTCCTATGGCTACACCTTC. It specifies CASSPSDTSYGYTF.

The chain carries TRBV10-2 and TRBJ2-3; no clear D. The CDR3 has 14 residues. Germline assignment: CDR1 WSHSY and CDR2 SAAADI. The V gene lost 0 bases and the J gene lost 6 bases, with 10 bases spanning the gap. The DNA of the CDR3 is TGCGCCAGCAGTGAGTCGGTGGGCATTGATACGCAGTATTTT. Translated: CASSESVGIDTQYF.

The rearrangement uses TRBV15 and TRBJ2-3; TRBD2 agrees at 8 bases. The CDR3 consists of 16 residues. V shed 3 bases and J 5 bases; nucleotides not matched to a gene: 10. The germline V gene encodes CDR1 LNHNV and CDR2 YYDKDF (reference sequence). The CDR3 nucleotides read TGTGCCACCAGCAGTGAAATAGCGGGGTGGAGAGATACGCAGTATTTT. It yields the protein CATSSEIAGWRDTQYF.

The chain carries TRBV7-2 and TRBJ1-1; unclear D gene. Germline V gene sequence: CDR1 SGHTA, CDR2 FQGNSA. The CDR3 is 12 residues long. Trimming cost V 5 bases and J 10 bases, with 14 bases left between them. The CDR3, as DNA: TGTGCCAGCAGCCCAGGACTGGTTGGAGCTTTCTTT. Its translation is CASSPGLVGAFF.

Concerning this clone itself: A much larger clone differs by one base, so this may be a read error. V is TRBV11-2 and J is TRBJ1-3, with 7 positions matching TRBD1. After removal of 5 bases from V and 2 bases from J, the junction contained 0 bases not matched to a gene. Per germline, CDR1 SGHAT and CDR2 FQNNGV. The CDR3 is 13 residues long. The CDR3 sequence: CASSQGAGNTIYF. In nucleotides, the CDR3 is TGTGCCAGCAGCCAGGGGGCTGGAAACACCATATATTTT.

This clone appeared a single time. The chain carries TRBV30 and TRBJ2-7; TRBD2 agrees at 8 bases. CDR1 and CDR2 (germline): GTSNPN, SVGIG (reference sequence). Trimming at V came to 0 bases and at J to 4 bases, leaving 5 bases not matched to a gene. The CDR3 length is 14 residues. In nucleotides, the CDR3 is TGTGCCTGGAGTGTACTGCGGGAGGCGTACGAGCAGTACTTC. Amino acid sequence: CAWSVLREAYEQYF.

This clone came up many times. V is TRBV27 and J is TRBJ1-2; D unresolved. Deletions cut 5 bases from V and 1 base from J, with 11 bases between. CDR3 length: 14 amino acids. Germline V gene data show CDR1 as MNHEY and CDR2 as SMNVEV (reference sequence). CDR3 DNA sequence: TGTGCCAGCAGTCGGAATGCTTTTAACTATGGCTACACCTTC. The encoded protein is CASSRNAFNYGYTF.

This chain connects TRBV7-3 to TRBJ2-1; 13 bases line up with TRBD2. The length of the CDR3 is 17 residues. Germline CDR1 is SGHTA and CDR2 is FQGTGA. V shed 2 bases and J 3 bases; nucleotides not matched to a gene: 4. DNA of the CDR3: TGTGCCAGCAGCTTATATGGGACTAGCGGGGTCTACAATGAGCAGTTCTTC. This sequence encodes CASSLYGTSGVYNEQFF.

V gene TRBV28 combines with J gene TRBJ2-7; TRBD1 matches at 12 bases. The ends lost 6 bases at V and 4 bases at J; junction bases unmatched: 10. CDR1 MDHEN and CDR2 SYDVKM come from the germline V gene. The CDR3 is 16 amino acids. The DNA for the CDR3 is TGTGCCAGCAGCCTACTCCCGGGACAGGGGGCTTACGAGCAGTACTTC. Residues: CASSLLPGQGAYEQYF.

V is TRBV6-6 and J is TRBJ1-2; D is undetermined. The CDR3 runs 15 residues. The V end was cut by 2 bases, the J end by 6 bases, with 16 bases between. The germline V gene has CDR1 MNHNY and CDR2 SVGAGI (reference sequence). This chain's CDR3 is CASSYAGILVDGYTF. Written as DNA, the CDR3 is TGTGCCAGCAGTTACGCCGGGATTCTCGTTGATGGCTACACCTTC.